This record looks at one T cell receptor (beta chain) sequence and its context. Its antigen is as yet unknown. The sample is drawn from a study of CD8 T cells in ankylosing spondylitis. Study observations and caveats: Reportedly, disease-linked clones are significantly enriched in ankylosing spondylitis patients' matched synovial fluid. Within peripheral blood, clones linked to disease were CD8+ and relatively rare. Reactive arthritis synovial fluid and blood were previously reported to contain some motif variants. The study identified a TCR beta motif of roughly eight highly homologous variants that appeared characteristic of ankylosing spondylitis blood.

Trimming took 2 bases from V and 8 from J, leaving 12 bases between them. Germline assignment: CDR1 MNHEY and CDR2 SMNVEV (reference sequence). The CDR3 is 13 residues long. A quantitative 5'-RACE method, one with molecular barcodes, was used to make TCR beta libraries. One entry per CDR3 protein results from TCRdb running MiXCR on the 5' RACE reads. The sample records under 550,000 distinct CDR3 sequences, 25% to 30% being singletons. The chain combines TRBV27 with TRBJ1-2; D remains unclear. The TCR comes from a male donor with ankylosing spondylitis. Material for sequencing was blood, either unsorted or a sorted T cell fraction (not recorded which). CDR3 bases: TGTGCCAGCAGTTTACGTGGATACGACGGCTACACCTTC. Residues: CASSLRGYDGYTF.